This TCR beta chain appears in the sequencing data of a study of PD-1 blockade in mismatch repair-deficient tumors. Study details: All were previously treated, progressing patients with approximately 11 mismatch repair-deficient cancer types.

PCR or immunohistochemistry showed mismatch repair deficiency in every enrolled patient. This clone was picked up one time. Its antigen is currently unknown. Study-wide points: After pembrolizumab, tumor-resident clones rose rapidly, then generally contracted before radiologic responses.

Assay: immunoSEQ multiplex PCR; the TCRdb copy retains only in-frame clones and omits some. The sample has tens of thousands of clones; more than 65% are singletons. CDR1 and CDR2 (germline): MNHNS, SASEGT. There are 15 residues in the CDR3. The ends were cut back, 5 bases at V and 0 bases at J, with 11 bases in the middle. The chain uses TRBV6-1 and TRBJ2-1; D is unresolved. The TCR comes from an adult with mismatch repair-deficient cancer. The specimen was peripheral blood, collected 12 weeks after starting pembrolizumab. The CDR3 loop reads CASSNTQSSYNEQFF. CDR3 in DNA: TGTGCCAGCAGTAATACGCAGAGCTCCTACAATGAGCAGTTCTTC.